The 29 T cell receptor beta chains below were found in one sample sequenced in a study of blood T cell repertoires in COVID-19 (dated by TCRdb to about 2020). Library preparation employed the immunoSEQ multiplex PCR assay. The clones in this table, taken by TCRdb from immuneACCESS, are in-frame only. Not every clone is retained; where verified, under half of the shortfall comes from an unresolved V gene, and the cause of the rest is unknown. The sample table shows 100,000 or so clones, and 70% to 90% are seen once. The ten biggest clones cover roughly 2% of the sample. Sequencing was performed on peripheral blood. The source of these receptors is a man over 45 with active COVID-19.

A single count supports this clone. This CDR3 reads CASSPGTGHNSPLHF. CDR3 sequence (DNA): TGTGCCAGCAGTCCCGGGACAGGGCATAATTCACCCCTCCACTTT. The chain has TRBV7-9 and TRBJ1-6; 9 bases are shared with TRBD1. V lost 6 bases and J lost 5; bases outside the gene matches: 5. CDR1 is SEHNR, CDR2 FQNEAQ, per germline (reference sequence). The CDR3 consists of 15 residues.

The rearrangement uses TRBV27 and TRBJ2-5; 8 bases match TRBD1. The CDR3 sequence is 14 residues long. Germline values: CDR1 MNHEY, CDR2 SMNVEV (reference sequence). The J segment lost 4 bases and the V segment lost 6 bases, leaving 7 bases of the junction unmatched. CDR3 amino acids: CASSYGTGGETQYF. In DNA, the CDR3 is TGTGCCAGCAGCTACGGGACAGGCGGAGAGACCCAGTACTTC.

The chain combines TRBV4-1 with TRBJ2-1; the D gene is possibly TRBD1 (6 bases). The length of the CDR3 is 14 residues. CDR1 and CDR2 from the germline V gene are MGHRA and YSYEKL. The V gene lost 1 base and the J gene lost 5 bases, with 9 bases spanning the gap. The CDR3 region has the DNA TGCGCCAGCAGCCAAGTCGGGACAAACAATGAGCAGTTCTTC. Translating it yields CASSQVGTNNEQFF.

The rearrangement links TRBV3-1 (or the pseudogene TRBV3-2) to TRBJ2-7, with TRBD2 as a possible D gene (6 bases). Trimming took off 2 bases at V and 4 bases at J, with 9 bases between the two ends. Germline CDR1 is LGHDT and CDR2 is YNNKEL (reference sequence). This CDR3 is 13 amino acids long. The CDR3 DNA follows: TGTGCCAGCAGCCAAAGGACTACATACGAGCAGTACTTC. This codes for CASSQRTTYEQYF.

The CDR3 region has the DNA TGTGCCAGCAGCTCCCCCGGAGGGGGGGGAGGGGAGCAGTTCTTC. This gives the protein CASSSPGGGGGEQFF. The chain carries TRBV7-6 and TRBJ2-1; D perhaps matches TRBD2 (7 bases). CDR1 is SGHVS, CDR2 FNYEAQ, per germline. The CDR3 loop spans 15 amino acids. Trimming stripped 4 bases from V and 10 bases from J, with 20 bases between.

The chain couples TRBV6-5 to TRBJ2-1; TRBD2 aligns across 9 bases. From germline, CDR1 is MNHEY and CDR2 SVGAGI. The length of the CDR3 is 13 residues. V trimming: 9 bases; J trimming: 5 bases; junction bases outside the gene matches: 5. CDR3 protein: CASRLAENNEQFF. DNA of the CDR3: TGTGCCAGTAGACTAGCGGAGAACAATGAGCAGTTCTTC.

The rearrangement uses TRBV11-3 and TRBJ2-1; tentatively, D is TRBD2 (6 bases). Deletions cut 8 bases from V and 0 bases from J, with 11 bases between. The CDR3 contains 14 residues. Germline loops: CDR1 SGHNT, CDR2 YENEEA. The CDR3 loop is CASSAGSSYNEQFF. CDR3 DNA: TGTGCCAGCTCGGCGGGGAGCTCCTACAATGAGCAGTTCTTC.

This chain joins TRBV29-1 and TRBJ2-7; TRBD1 matches at 9 bases. With V trimmed by 7 bases and J by 2 bases, 6 bases remained unmatched. This CDR3 is built from 13 residues. Germline lookup yields CDR1 SQVTM and CDR2 ANQGSEA. The CDR3 coding sequence is TGCAGCGGGACAGGGGCCGTCACCTACGAGCAGTACTTC. It yields the protein CSGTGAVTYEQYF.

V gene TRBV13 combines with J gene TRBJ1-1, with D unclear. Germline values: CDR1 PRHDT, CDR2 FYEKMQ (reference sequence). V lost 3 bases to trimming and J lost 1 base, with 3 bases between them. The CDR3 has 12 residues. The CDR3 region is CASSFGNTEAFF. The CDR3 nucleotides read TGTGCCAGCAGCTTCGGGAACACTGAAGCTTTCTTT.

The chain combines TRBV5-1 with TRBJ2-3; tentative D call: TRBD1 (5 bases). The CDR3 is made up of 14 amino acids. Looked up from germline, CDR1 is SGHRS and CDR2 is YFSETQ. V was trimmed by 3 bases and J by 8 bases, leaving 16 bases between them. DNA for the CDR3: TGCGCCAGCAGCTCCCGCCTCGCCCAGGGTACGCAGTATTTT. It translates to CASSSRLAQGTQYF.

This chain joins TRBV6-5 and TRBJ1-4, with a weak D call TRBD1 (6 bases). Deletions cut 5 bases from V and 9 bases from J, with 16 bases between. The CDR3 covers 14 residues. Germline CDR1 MNHEY, CDR2 SVGAGI. The CDR3 is CASSPDRGPKKLFF. The CDR3 DNA is TGTGCCAGCAGTCCGGACAGAGGACCTAAAAAACTGTTTTTT.

This rearrangement joins TRBV5-1 to TRBJ2-1; possible D gene TRBD2, 5 bases. CDR3 length equals 14 residues. Germline loops: CDR1 SGHRS, CDR2 YFSETQ. With 4 bases removed from V and 8 bases from J, the gap between germline ends came to 16 bases. The CDR3 nucleotides read TGCGCCAGCAGCAAGCTAGCTAGTAAGGATGAGCAGTTCTTC. Translating it yields CASSKLASKDEQFF.

V gene TRBV18 combines with J gene TRBJ2-2; D is perhaps TRBD2 (6 bases). Germline CDR1 is KGHSH and CDR2 is LQKENI. This CDR3 is 18 amino acids long. Between the trimmed V and J ends, which lost 1 base and 6 bases, there was a span of 21 bases. This CDR3 is CASSPQRKAGTVAGELFF. DNA for the CDR3: TGTGCCAGCTCACCACAAAGGAAAGCAGGGACTGTCGCCGGGGAGCTGTTTTTT. Full variable domain (rest looked up from reference TRBV18 and TRBJ2-2): NAGVMQNPRHLVRRRGQEARLRCSPMKGHSHVYWYRQLPEEGLKFMVYLQKENIIDESGMPKERFSAEFPKEGPSILRIQQVVRGDSAAYFCASSPQRKAGTVAGELFFGEGSRLTVL.

The chain uses TRBV28 and TRBJ1-2; TRBD1 matches 8 bases. Germline lookup yields CDR1 MDHEN and CDR2 SYDVKM. The J segment lost 6 bases and the V segment lost 6 bases, leaving 9 bases of the junction unmatched. The CDR3 has 14 amino acids. The CDR3 DNA reads as TGTGCCAGCAGCTCAGGGGGCAGGACGGATGGCTACACCTTC. The encoded protein is CASSSGGRTDGYTF.

The V call is TRBV7-9, the J call TRBJ1-1; no definite D call. Germline assignment: CDR1 SEHNR and CDR2 FQNEAQ (reference sequence). Between the trimmed V and J ends, which lost 4 bases and 7 bases, there was a span of 13 bases. The CDR3 is made up of 13 amino acids. The CDR3 spells CASSSRRNLEAFF. The CDR3 DNA reads TGTGCCAGCAGCTCCCGCAGGAACCTTGAAGCTTTCTTT.

The chain joins TRBV4-1 to TRBJ2-7; 10 bases line up with TRBD1. The germline V gene has CDR1 MGHRA and CDR2 YSYEKL. Trimming removed 4 bases from V and 0 bases from J; junction bases left unmatched: 9. The CDR3 consists of 17 residues. The CDR3 nucleotides are TGCGCCAGCAGCCCGTATACCGGGACAGGGGTCTCCTACGAGCAGTACTTC. Translated: CASSPYTGTGVSYEQYF.

The chain employs TRBV27 and TRBJ1-2; 7 bases map to TRBD1. Trimming at V came to 6 bases and at J to 3 bases, leaving 4 bases not matched to a gene. Germline values: CDR1 MNHEY, CDR2 SMNVEV (reference sequence). The CDR3 contains 13 residues. The CDR3 coding sequence is TGTGCCAGCAGCAAAGGGGGCTACTATGGCTACACCTTC. Translation gives CASSKGGYYGYTF.

At least ten counts were recorded for this clone. V and J are TRBV30 and TRBJ1-5, with a weak D call TRBD1 (6 bases). The CDR3 has 15 residues. Deletions cut 2 bases from V and 4 bases from J, with 15 bases between. Germline lookup yields CDR1 GTSNPN and CDR2 SVGIG (reference sequence). CDR3 loop: CAWSTGTRVNQPQHF. The CDR3 bases are TGTGCCTGGAGTACCGGGACACGGGTAAATCAGCCCCAGCATTTT.

The table lists this clone with a few counts. The chain couples TRBV3-1 (or the pseudogene TRBV3-2) to TRBJ1-2; D is unclear. The CDR3 is 14 residues long. Germline CDR1 reads LGHDT; CDR2 reads YNNKEL (reference sequence). V dropped 2 bases and J dropped 8 bases, with 15 bases sitting between them. The CDR3 DNA follows: TGTGCCAGCAGCCAACTAACAACAGAGAACGGCTACACCTTC. This gives the protein CASSQLTTENGYTF.

The rearrangement links TRBV4-1 to TRBJ2-3; 8 bases line up with TRBD2. The CDR3 covers 14 residues. Germline V gene lookup returns CDR1 MGHRA and CDR2 YSYEKL. With V trimmed by 7 bases and J by 5 bases, 8 bases remained unmatched. CDR3 protein: CASKRVGGVDTQYF. Here the CDR3 DNA reads TGCGCCAGCAAAAGGGTCGGGGGGGTAGATACGCAGTATTTT.

J is TRBJ2-7 and V is TRBV12-3 or TRBV12-4; TRBD1 matches at 10 bases. The trim removed 5 bases at V and 6 bases at J, leaving 4 bases unmatched. CDR3 length: 13 residues. CDR3 residues: CASSIRDRGEQYF. The CDR3 nucleotides read TGTGCCAGCAGTATCCGGGACAGGGGCGAGCAGTACTTC.

The CDR3 loop reads CATSLMPRYGYTF. The CDR3 nucleotides read TGTGCCACCAGTCTGATGCCTCGGTATGGCTACACCTTC. This chain joins TRBV15 and TRBJ1-2; D not certain. Germline V gene data show CDR1 as LNHNV and CDR2 as YYDKDF (reference sequence). V was trimmed by 6 bases and J by 5 bases, leaving 13 bases between them. The CDR3 consists of 13 residues.

This chain connects TRBV7-6 to TRBJ2-3, with D possibly being TRBD1 (5 bases). Germline loops: CDR1 SGHVS, CDR2 FNYEAQ. The germline V and J ends were trimmed by 3 bases and 1 base, with 11 bases remaining between them. The CDR3 covers 15 residues. DNA of the CDR3: TGTGCCAGCAGCTTTAAGGGGTCGGGCACAGATACGCAGTATTTT. This sequence encodes CASSFKGSGTDTQYF.

J is TRBJ1-1 and V is TRBV28; D is undetermined. Trimming removed 2 bases at V and 2 bases at J, with 6 bases between. CDR3 length: 13 amino acids. Germline assignment: CDR1 MDHEN and CDR2 SYDVKM. CDR3 sequence: CASSLTVNTEAFF. The CDR3 region has the DNA TGTGCCAGCAGTTTAACAGTCAACACTGAAGCTTTCTTT.

Worth noting for this clone: Additional DNA sequences in this sample encode the identical CDR3. This chain uses TRBV5-4 with TRBJ1-2; 8 bases are a match to TRBD1. The ends lost 4 bases at V and 4 bases at J; junction bases unmatched: 3. Germline values: CDR1 SGHNT, CDR2 YYREEE (reference sequence). The CDR3 is 13 amino acids. The CDR3 DNA reads TGTGCCAGCAGCCCGACAGGGGTCTATGGCTACACCTTC. Protein sequence: CASSPTGVYGYTF.

This chain uses TRBV5-1 with TRBJ1-4; D is uncertain. The CDR3 runs 13 residues. Germline V CDR1 and CDR2: SGHRS, YFSETQ. Trimming took off 5 bases at V and 5 bases at J, with 10 bases between the two ends. For the CDR3, the DNA is TGCGCCAGCAGGCTGGGAGGGAATGAAAAACTGTTTTTT. This encodes CASRLGGNEKLFF.

The chain uses TRBV7-8 and TRBJ1-5; D unclear. The V and J ends lost 3 bases and 11 bases respectively, with 8 bases between them. CDR3 size: 11 residues. The V gene's germline CDR1 is SGHVS and CDR2 FQNEAQ. The CDR3 nucleotides are TGTGCCAGCAGCTTTGACTCGGCCCAGCATTTT. This translates into CASSFDSAQHF.

The genes are TRBV18 and TRBJ2-2; 7 bases match TRBD1. The germline gives CDR1 KGHSH, CDR2 LQKENI. The CDR3 extends over 14 amino acids. With V trimmed by 3 bases and J by 7 bases, 5 bases remained unmatched. CDR3 in DNA: TGTGCCAGCTCACCGACAGGGAAGGACGGGGAGCTGTTTTTT. It translates to CASSPTGKDGELFF.

This clone was seen a single time. The rearrangement links TRBV7-9 to TRBJ1-2; possibly TRBD1 for D (5 bases). This CDR3 spans 12 amino acids. V gave up 5 bases and J gave up 7 bases, with 11 bases separating them. From germline, CDR1 is SEHNR and CDR2 FQNEAQ (reference sequence). Here the CDR3 DNA reads TGTGCCAGCAGCCCAACAGGAACTGGCTACACCTTC. As protein: CASSPTGTGYTF.